This is a list of T cell receptor beta chains from one sample in a study of HIV-infected patients and healthy controls. Each CDR3 protein is one row after TCRdb ran MiXCR on the 5' RACE reads. The table shows about 67,000 distinct CDR3 sequences, with around 17% occurring only once. Sequencing was performed on CD4+ T cells from blood. These TCRs come from a human donor in good health. Each CDR3 is given without its conserved first and last residue. The order of the fields is CDR3 length, V gene, CDR3 protein.

len: 13; v_gene: TRBV2; CDR3aa: ASSMGQPVTGELF
len: 15; v_gene: TRBV6-1; CDR3aa: ASSGSLEGQGLKALH
len: 13; v_gene: TRBV5-1; CDR3aa: ASRTRTGSYNEQF
len: 13; v_gene: TRBV5-4; CDR3aa: ASSAGTSAPHEQF
len: 13; v_gene: TRBV7-8; CDR3aa: ASSWRQGQDSPLH
len: 13; v_gene: TRBV29-1; CDR3aa: SVEQRWGLVLEAF
len: 12; v_gene: TRBV2; CDR3aa: ASSTEASTDTQY
len: 9; v_gene: TRBV5-5; CDR3aa: ASSPSSGEY
len: 13; v_gene: TRBV6-2/TRBV6-3; CDR3aa: ASRFNRGIYNEQF
len: 16; v_gene: TRBV19; CDR3aa: ASSNVAIGNGMTGELF
len: 12; v_gene: TRBV27; CDR3aa: ASRDLGRKAEAF
len: 11; v_gene: TRBV6-2/TRBV6-3; CDR3aa: ASKTTQGSEQY
len: 12; v_gene: TRBV6-2/TRBV6-3; CDR3aa: ASSYPGSSYEQY
len: 10; v_gene: TRBV30; CDR3aa: AWTTYNSPLH
len: 12; v_gene: TRBV12-3/TRBV12-4; CDR3aa: ASSLAASSNEQF
len: 9; v_gene: TRBV29-1; CDR3aa: SVDGVQGYT